These T cell receptor beta chains were read from a single sample in a study of T cells after yellow fever vaccination. MiXCR, run by TCRdb on the 5' RACE reads, gives a single entry per CDR3 protein. The sample has about 300,000 distinct CDR3 sequences, about 6.6% seen once. The sequences come from PBMCs, collected 45 days after the first yellow fever vaccination. The receptors shown here come from a man aged 18 to 30 who received the YFV17D yellow fever vaccine. Both conserved end residues are part of each CDR3. The order of the fields is V gene, J gene, clone size, D gene, CDR3 protein, CDR3 DNA. D genes are given only for firm matches. A clone size is listed for some rows: how often the clone was seen (once, few, many), or a class if it is expanded.

v_call: TRBV20-1; j_call: TRBJ2-7; clone_size: many; d_call: -; cdr3_aa: CSAREPGGLYEQYF; cdr3_nt: TGCAGTGCTAGAGAACCCGGGGGCCTATACGAGCAGTACTTC
v_call: TRBV20-1; j_call: TRBJ2-6; clone_size: many; d_call: -; cdr3_aa: CSARDGGSGANVLTF; cdr3_nt: TGCAGTGCTAGAGATGGGGGTTCTGGGGCCAACGTCCTGACTTTC
v_call: TRBV19; j_call: TRBJ1-5; clone_size: -; d_call: TRBD1; cdr3_aa: CASSERGQGNQPQHF; cdr3_nt: TGTGCCAGTAGTGAGAGGGGACAGGGCAATCAGCCCCAGCATTTT
v_call: TRBV14; j_call: TRBJ2-1; clone_size: -; d_call: -; cdr3_aa: CASRLAGSYNEQFF; cdr3_nt: TGTGCCAGCAGGTTGGCAGGCTCCTACAATGAGCAGTTCTTC
v_call: TRBV20-1; j_call: TRBJ1-2; clone_size: many; d_call: -; cdr3_aa: CSAQQGYGYTF; cdr3_nt: TGCAGTGCCCAACAGGGTTATGGCTACACCTTC
v_call: TRBV6-2/TRBV6-3; j_call: TRBJ2-3; clone_size: few; d_call: TRBD2; cdr3_aa: CASRTSDATQYF; cdr3_nt: TGTGCCAGCCGGACTAGTGACGCTACGCAGTATTTT
v_call: TRBV5-1; j_call: TRBJ2-3; clone_size: few; d_call: TRBD2; cdr3_aa: CASSRGLAGDTDTQYF; cdr3_nt: TGCGCCAGCAGCCGGGGACTAGCGGGGGACACAGATACGCAGTATTTT
v_call: TRBV12-3/TRBV12-4; j_call: TRBJ1-5; clone_size: few; d_call: -; cdr3_aa: CASSSRRLLERNSNQPQHF; cdr3_nt: TGTGCCAGCAGTTCCAGGCGACTTCTCGAAAGGAATAGCAATCAGCCCCAGCATTTT
v_call: TRBV7-2; j_call: TRBJ2-3; clone_size: many; d_call: TRBD2; cdr3_aa: CASSFQRGYTDTQYF; cdr3_nt: TGTGCCAGCAGCTTCCAGCGGGGGTACACAGATACGCAGTATTTT
v_call: TRBV4-2; j_call: TRBJ2-1; clone_size: few; d_call: -; cdr3_aa: CASSQEESSPYNEQFF; cdr3_nt: TGTGCCAGCAGCCAAGAAGAGAGTAGCCCCTACAATGAGCAGTTCTTC
v_call: TRBV20-1; j_call: TRBJ2-2; clone_size: few; d_call: TRBD1; cdr3_aa: CSARLGQGGYTGELFF; cdr3_nt: TGCAGTGCTAGATTGGGACAGGGGGGATACACCGGGGAGCTGTTTTTT
v_call: TRBV27; j_call: TRBJ1-6; clone_size: -; d_call: -; cdr3_aa: CASSLIGGGLKSPLHF; cdr3_nt: TGTGCCAGCAGTTTAATTGGTGGGGGGCTGAAGTCACCCCTCCACTTT
v_call: TRBV2; j_call: TRBJ2-1; clone_size: -; d_call: -; cdr3_aa: CASTGAGGNNEQFF; cdr3_nt: TGTGCCAGCACGGGGGCCGGAGGAAACAATGAGCAGTTCTTC
v_call: TRBV14; j_call: TRBJ1-1; clone_size: few; d_call: TRBD1; cdr3_aa: CASRPGGRGAGEAFF; cdr3_nt: TGTGCCAGCAGACCGGGGGGCAGGGGGGCAGGTGAAGCTTTCTTT
v_call: TRBV7-2; j_call: TRBJ1-1; clone_size: few; d_call: -; cdr3_aa: CASSPDGMNTEAFF; cdr3_nt: TGTGCCAGCAGTCCTGACGGGATGAACACTGAAGCTTTCTTT
v_call: TRBV6-2/TRBV6-3; j_call: TRBJ2-5; clone_size: -; d_call: -; cdr3_aa: CASRERWETQYF; cdr3_nt: TGTGCCAGCAGGGAGCGGTGGGAGACCCAGTACTTC
v_call: TRBV7-9; j_call: TRBJ2-6; clone_size: few; d_call: -; cdr3_aa: CASSPWLRSGANVLTF; cdr3_nt: TGTGCCAGCAGCCCCTGGTTGCGCTCTGGGGCCAACGTCCTGACTTTC
v_call: TRBV7-2; j_call: TRBJ2-1; clone_size: -; d_call: -; cdr3_aa: CASSMMGFNYNEQFF; cdr3_nt: TGTGCCAGCAGCATGATGGGATTTAACTACAATGAGCAGTTCTTC
v_call: TRBV3-1; j_call: TRBJ2-3; clone_size: -; d_call: -; cdr3_aa: CATCLRTDNTDTQYF; cdr3_nt: TGTGCCACCTGCCTTCGGACAGACAACACAGATACGCAGTATTTT
v_call: TRBV19; j_call: TRBJ2-1; clone_size: -; d_call: TRBD2; cdr3_aa: CATTRVAGGGNEQFF; cdr3_nt: TGTGCCACCACCCGGGTAGCGGGGGGCGGCAATGAGCAGTTCTTC
v_call: TRBV4-3; j_call: TRBJ2-3; clone_size: many; d_call: -; cdr3_aa: CASSQDRGTDTQYF; cdr3_nt: TGTGCCAGCAGCCAAGATAGGGGCACAGATACGCAGTATTTT
v_call: TRBV29-1; j_call: TRBJ1-2; clone_size: few; d_call: -; cdr3_aa: CSVLLAGLKGYTF; cdr3_nt: TGCAGCGTCCTTCTGGCAGGGTTGAAAGGCTACACCTTC
v_call: TRBV12-3/TRBV12-4; j_call: TRBJ2-7; clone_size: few; d_call: -; cdr3_aa: CASQDGGPYEQYF; cdr3_nt: TGTGCCAGCCAGGATGGGGGGCCGTACGAGCAGTACTTC
v_call: TRBV5-6; j_call: TRBJ2-3; clone_size: -; d_call: -; cdr3_aa: CASSLVGRSDTQYF; cdr3_nt: TGTGCCAGCAGCTTGGTCGGGCGGTCAGATACGCAGTATTTT
v_call: TRBV20-1; j_call: TRBJ2-1; clone_size: -; d_call: TRBD2; cdr3_aa: CSAPGLAGRYNEQFF; cdr3_nt: TGCAGTGCCCCGGGACTAGCGGGGAGATACAATGAGCAGTTCTTC
v_call: TRBV6-5; j_call: TRBJ1-1; clone_size: -; d_call: -; cdr3_aa: CASSYSDETAKTEAFF; cdr3_nt: TGTGCCAGCAGTTACTCGGATGAGACAGCTAAGACTGAAGCTTTCTTT
v_call: TRBV7-2; j_call: TRBJ2-1; clone_size: many; d_call: -; cdr3_aa: CASSLGTAGSEQFF; cdr3_nt: TGTGCCAGCAGCTTAGGAACCGCCGGGAGTGAGCAGTTCTTC
v_call: TRBV5-1; j_call: TRBJ1-4; clone_size: few; d_call: -; cdr3_aa: CASSLGSRGEKLFF; cdr3_nt: TGCGCCAGCAGCTTGGGTTCGAGGGGTGAAAAACTGTTTTTT
v_call: TRBV20-1; j_call: TRBJ2-5; clone_size: many; d_call: -; cdr3_aa: CSASDRRETLKETQYF; cdr3_nt: TGCAGTGCTTCCGACAGGCGGGAGACTTTAAAAGAGACCCAGTACTTC
v_call: TRBV10-3; j_call: TRBJ2-5; clone_size: many; d_call: TRBD2; cdr3_aa: CDRHRCSGGFDRETQYF; cdr3_nt: TGTGACCGCCATCGGTGTAGCGGGGGGTTTGACCGGGAGACCCAGTACTTC
v_call: TRBV7-2; j_call: TRBJ2-1; clone_size: -; d_call: -; cdr3_aa: CASSPGSGYNEQFF; cdr3_nt: TGTGCCAGCAGCCCGGGGTCAGGGTACAATGAGCAGTTCTTC
v_call: TRBV5-1; j_call: TRBJ1-3; clone_size: -; d_call: TRBD1; cdr3_aa: CASSLGGGVPSGNTIYF; cdr3_nt: TGCGCCAGCAGCTTGGGAGGGGGCGTACCCTCTGGAAACACCATATATTTT
v_call: TRBV30; j_call: TRBJ2-7; clone_size: -; d_call: -; cdr3_aa: CAWSTGYEQYF; cdr3_nt: TGTGCCTGGAGCACAGGCTACGAGCAGTACTTC
v_call: TRBV6-5; j_call: TRBJ1-6; clone_size: -; d_call: TRBD1; cdr3_aa: CASSYPAGTGGSSPLHF; cdr3_nt: TGTGCCAGCAGTTACCCGGCCGGCACAGGGGGCAGTTCACCCCTCCACTTT
v_call: TRBV6-1; j_call: TRBJ2-2; clone_size: -; d_call: TRBD1; cdr3_aa: CASRADRGGTGELFF; cdr3_nt: TGTGCCAGCAGGGCCGACAGGGGCGGAACCGGGGAGCTGTTTTTT
v_call: TRBV11-2; j_call: TRBJ2-7; clone_size: -; d_call: TRBD1; cdr3_aa: CASSWGQGLFYEQYF; cdr3_nt: TGTGCCAGCAGCTGGGGACAGGGGTTATTCTACGAGCAGTACTTC
v_call: TRBV5-4; j_call: TRBJ1-1; clone_size: few; d_call: -; cdr3_aa: CASSLRRNTEAFF; cdr3_nt: TGTGCCAGCAGCTTACGGCGGAACACTGAAGCTTTCTTT
v_call: TRBV20-1; j_call: TRBJ1-6; clone_size: -; d_call: -; cdr3_aa: CSAPPGATGAGSPLHF; cdr3_nt: TGCAGTGCCCCCCCTGGTGCGACAGGCGCGGGATCACCCCTCCACTTT
v_call: TRBV4-2; j_call: TRBJ1-4; clone_size: few; d_call: -; cdr3_aa: CASSQTLEKLFF; cdr3_nt: TGTGCCAGCAGCCAAACGCTTGAAAAACTGTTTTTT
v_call: TRBV4-3; j_call: TRBJ2-1; clone_size: many; d_call: -; cdr3_aa: CASSTWGGSYNEQFF; cdr3_nt: TGCGCCAGCAGCACATGGGGAGGCTCCTACAATGAGCAGTTCTTC